A single sample is the source of the 23 T cell receptor beta chains below, sequenced in a study of cytomegalovirus exposure and HLA in healthy donors. Sequencing used immunoSEQ multiplex PCR; TCRdb keeps in-frame clones, though not all of them. The sample holds 150,000 to 200,000 clones, 85% to 90% seen once. Sequencing was carried out using PBMCs. The receptor set was obtained from a young woman in good health and CMV-seropositive.

The V call is TRBV30, the J call TRBJ2-1; 7 nucleotides line up with TRBD2. The germline gives CDR1 GTSNPN, CDR2 SVGIG (reference sequence). Trimming removed 0 bases from V and 7 bases from J; junction bases left unmatched: 6. CDR3 length: 14 residues. The CDR3: CAWSVLGLENEQFF. Here the CDR3 DNA reads TGTGCCTGGAGTGTATTAGGACTAGAGAATGAGCAGTTCTTC.

This chain links TRBV7-9 with TRBJ2-1, with TRBD2 as a possible D gene (5 bases). In germline, CDR1 is SEHNR, CDR2 FQNEAQ (reference sequence). This CDR3 region has 17 residues. The ends were cut back, 3 bases at V and 0 bases at J, with 15 bases in the middle. The CDR3, as DNA: TGTGCCAGCAGCTTCAGGACGGAGGTTAGCTCCTACAATGAGCAGTTCTTC. This translates into CASSFRTEVSSYNEQFF.

The chain joins TRBV2 to TRBJ2-2; D perhaps matches TRBD1 (6 bases). Germline CDR1 is SNHLY and CDR2 is FYNNEI. This CDR3 has 14 amino acids. V was trimmed by 4 bases and J by 3 bases, leaving 9 bases between them. As DNA, the CDR3 is TGTGCCAGCAGTGCCACAGGGTACACCGGGGAGCTGTTTTTT. The encoded protein is CASSATGYTGELFF. Full variable domain (outside the CDR3, taken from reference TRBV2 and TRBJ2-2): EPEVTQTPSHQVTQMGQEVILRCVPISNHLYFYWYRQILGQKVEFLVSFYNNEISEKSEIFDDQFSVERPDGSNFTLKIRSTKLEDSAMYFCASSATGYTGELFFGEGSRLTVL.

The V gene is TRBV7-9, the J gene TRBJ2-5; 7 positions agree with TRBD2. The CDR3 spans 13 residues. The germline CDR1 and CDR2 sequences are SEHNR and FQNEAQ (reference sequence). V lost 6 bases to trimming and J lost 4 bases; unmatched junction nucleotides: 5. The CDR3 here is CASRRTGGETQYF. In nucleotides, the CDR3 is TGTGCCAGCAGACGGACGGGGGGAGAGACCCAGTACTTC.

J is TRBJ2-1 and V is TRBV5-6, with D possibly being TRBD2 (5 bases). Germline assignment: CDR1 SGHDT and CDR2 YYEEEE. V was shortened by 2 bases and J by 4 bases, with 7 bases between the two germline ends. This CDR3 region has 13 residues. CDR3 amino acids: CASSFGVYNEQFF. In DNA form, the CDR3 reads TGTGCCAGCAGCTTCGGGGTATACAATGAGCAGTTCTTC.

The V and J genes are TRBV12-5 and TRBJ1-1; D is ambiguous. The CDR3 is 15 residues long. Germline V lookup: CDR1 LGHNT, CDR2 FRNRAP. Trimming took off 5 bases at V and 1 base at J, with 14 bases between the two ends. CDR3: CASGPAGRANTEAFF. In DNA, the CDR3 is TGTGCTAGTGGTCCCGCGGGAAGGGCGAACACTGAAGCTTTCTTT.

This chain uses TRBV21-1 with TRBJ2-7; the table's TRBD1 call for D was not verified on the DNA. TRBV21-1 has pseudogene status. The CDR3 is made up of 16 amino acids. The CDR3 protein is CASSRLHRSPPYEQYF. CDR3 coding DNA: TGTGCCAGCAGCAGACTTCACAGGTCCCCCCCCTACGAGCAGTACTTC.

The chain recombines TRBV7-3 with TRBJ2-2, with TRBD1 identical over 10 bases. The CDR3 runs 15 residues. Per the germline V gene, CDR1 is SGHTA and CDR2 is FQGTGA. V trimming: 4 bases; J trimming: 3 bases; junction bases outside the gene matches: 2. The CDR3: CASSWDRGDTGELFF. The CDR3 nucleotides read TGTGCCAGCAGCTGGGACAGGGGAGACACCGGGGAGCTGTTTTTT. The full variable domain, with the rest looked up from reference TRBV7-3 and TRBJ2-2, is GAGVSQTPSNKVTEKGKYVELRCDPISGHTALYWYRQSLGQGPEFLIYFQGTGAADDSGLPNDRFFAVRPEGSVSTLKIQRTERGDSAVYLCASSWDRGDTGELFFGEGSRLTVL.

The V and J genes are TRBV7-6 and TRBJ1-4, with D tentatively TRBD1 (5 bases). V was trimmed by 6 bases and J by 0 bases, leaving 11 bases between them. Germline values: CDR1 SGHVS, CDR2 FNYEAQ. The CDR3 extends over 15 amino acids. CDR3 in amino acids: CASSDTGTTNEKLFF. Here the CDR3 DNA reads TGTGCCAGCAGTGATACAGGAACAACTAATGAAAAACTGTTTTTT.

The chain combines TRBV7-9 with TRBJ1-3; D gene uncertain. CDR3 size: 15 residues. Germline V gene data show CDR1 as SEHNR and CDR2 as FQNEAQ (reference sequence). The germline V and J ends were trimmed by 8 bases and 0 bases, with 14 bases remaining between them. The CDR3 loop reads CASDQVSSSGNTIYF. Written as DNA, the CDR3 is TGTGCCAGCGACCAGGTCTCTTCCTCTGGAAACACCATATATTTT.

This clone was observed once. The same CDR3 arises from other DNA sequences in this sample as well. V gene TRBV25-1 combines with J gene TRBJ1-2; no reliable D call. V shed 11 bases and J shed 6 bases, with 13 bases lying between them. The CDR3 extends over 11 amino acids. The V gene's germline CDR1 is MGHDK and CDR2 SYGVNS. The DNA for the CDR3 is TGTGCCTGTAAACGGGGAGATGGCTACACCTTC. It codes for CACKRGDGYTF.

The chain is built from TRBV29-1 and TRBJ2-3, with a tentative D call TRBD1 (5 bases). V lost 6 bases and J 5 bases, leaving 15 bases between the germline ends. From germline, CDR1 is SQVTM and CDR2 ANQGSEA. This CDR3 is 13 amino acids long. In nucleotides, the CDR3 is TGCAGCGTCCCTGACAGTATACGAGATACGCAGTATTTT. Protein sequence: CSVPDSIRDTQYF.

The chain recombines TRBV25-1 with TRBJ1-1; possible D gene TRBD1, 6 bases. The CDR3 loop spans 17 amino acids. Between the trimmed V and J ends, which lost 4 bases and 2 bases, there was a span of 20 bases. CDR1 is MGHDK, CDR2 SYGVNS, per germline. CDR3 DNA sequence: TGTGCCAGCAGTGCGGTCCGACACAAGGGGGATAACACTGAAGCTTTCTTT. Its protein product is CASSAVRHKGDNTEAFF.

The V call is TRBV5-6, the J call TRBJ2-7, with TRBD2 matching 12 bases. Germline CDR1 and CDR2: SGHDT and YYEEEE. With 3 bases clipped from V and 2 bases from J, the junction kept 3 bases outside the gene matches. This CDR3 spans 15 amino acids. The CDR3 DNA sequence: TGTGCCAGCAGCTCTGGACTAGCGGGACCCTACGAGCAGTACTTC. As protein: CASSSGLAGPYEQYF.

The V call is TRBV27, the J call TRBJ2-7; 10 positions agree with TRBD2. The CDR3 is 14 residues long. Germline loops: CDR1 MNHEY, CDR2 SMNVEV (reference sequence). Trimming took 0 bases from V and 6 from J; bases not matched to a gene: 2. CDR3 DNA: TGTGCCAGCAGTTTATCCCTAGCGGGAGTCGAGCAGTACTTC. This sequence encodes CASSLSLAGVEQYF.

The rearrangement joins TRBV18 to TRBJ2-1, with TRBD1 matching over 11 bases. Looked up from germline, CDR1 is KGHSH and CDR2 is LQKENI. The J segment lost 8 bases and the V segment lost 0 bases, leaving 18 bases of the junction unmatched. This CDR3 contains 20 residues. Here the CDR3 reads CASSPPWTGGLLKPPDEQFF. CDR3 bases: TGTGCCAGCTCACCACCCTGGACAGGGGGCCTCCTCAAGCCCCCTGATGAGCAGTTCTTC.

V and J are TRBV6-5 and TRBJ2-1; 9 positions match TRBD2. Trimming at V came to 5 bases and at J to 5 bases, leaving 4 bases not matched to a gene. The CDR3 covers 14 residues. Per germline, CDR1 MNHEY and CDR2 SVGAGI. This CDR3 is CASSLSGRDNEQFF. The CDR3 coding sequence is TGTGCCAGCAGTCTTAGCGGGAGAGACAATGAGCAGTTCTTC.

The rearrangement links TRBV9 to TRBJ2-2, with D unclear. The V end was cut by 1 base, the J end by 3 bases, with 10 bases between. Germline V gene lookup returns CDR1 SGDLS and CDR2 YYNGEE. The length of the CDR3 is 15 residues. CDR3 sequence (DNA): TGTGCCAGCAGCGTAAATCCCGGGTACACCGGGGAGCTGTTTTTT. Translated: CASSVNPGYTGELFF.

This chain connects TRBV11-3 to TRBJ1-2, with D hard to call. Deletions cut 0 bases from V and 4 bases from J, with 9 bases between. CDR3 length equals 14 residues. From germline, CDR1 is SGHNT and CDR2 YENEEA. The CDR3 sequence is CASSLDWSGYGYTF. As DNA, the CDR3 is TGTGCCAGCAGCTTAGATTGGTCGGGCTATGGCTACACCTTC.

The V gene is TRBV9, the J gene TRBJ1-1, with 7 bases fitting TRBD1. In germline, CDR1 is SGDLS, CDR2 YYNGEE. The trim removed 0 bases at V and 10 bases at J, leaving 9 bases unmatched. The CDR3 runs to 14 residues. CDR3 in DNA: TGTGCCAGCAGCGTAGGGACAGGTCAAGGAGGAGCTTTCTTT. This translates into CASSVGTGQGGAFF.

The CDR3 coding sequence is TGTGCCAGCAGTTCGCTCCTCCTTAGCGGGTCCTCCTACGAGCAGTACTTC. Its translation: CASSSLLLSGSSYEQYF. The chain links TRBV27 to TRBJ2-7; the match to TRBD2 covers 7 bases. With 4 bases clipped from V and 0 bases from J, the junction kept 12 bases outside the gene matches. The germline V gene has CDR1 MNHEY and CDR2 SMNVEV (reference sequence). CDR3 length equals 17 residues.

A single count supports this clone. V gene TRBV29-1 combines with J gene TRBJ2-3, with TRBD1 matching 7 bases. After removal of 8 bases from V and 6 bases from J, the junction contained 11 bases not matched to a gene. Germline CDR1 reads SQVTM; CDR2 reads ANQGSEA. The CDR3 has 13 residues. The CDR3 DNA sequence: TGCAGCTCTTACTCACAGGGGACGGATACGCAGTATTTT. This codes for CSSYSQGTDTQYF.

The CDR3 sequence is CASSHRQGNTEAFF. For the CDR3, the DNA is TGTGCCAGCAGCCACAGACAGGGGAACACTGAAGCTTTCTTT. The rearrangement links TRBV14 to TRBJ1-1, with 7 bases aligning to TRBD1. V lost 3 bases and J lost 1; bases outside the gene matches: 2. Germline-derived CDR1 and CDR2 are SGHDN and FVKESK. The CDR3 sequence is 14 residues long.